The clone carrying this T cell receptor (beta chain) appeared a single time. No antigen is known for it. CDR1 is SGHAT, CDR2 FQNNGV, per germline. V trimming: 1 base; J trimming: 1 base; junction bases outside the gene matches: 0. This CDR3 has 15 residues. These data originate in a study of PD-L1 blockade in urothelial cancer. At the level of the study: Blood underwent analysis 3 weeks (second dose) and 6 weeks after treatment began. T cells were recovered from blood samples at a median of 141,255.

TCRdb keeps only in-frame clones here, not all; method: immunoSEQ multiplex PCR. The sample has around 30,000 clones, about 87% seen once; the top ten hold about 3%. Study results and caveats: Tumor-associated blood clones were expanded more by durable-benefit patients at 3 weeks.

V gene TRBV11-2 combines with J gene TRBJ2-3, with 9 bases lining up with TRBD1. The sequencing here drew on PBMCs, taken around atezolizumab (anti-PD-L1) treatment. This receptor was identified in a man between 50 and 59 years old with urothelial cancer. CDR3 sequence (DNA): TGTGCCAGCAGCTTAGGGGACAGGGGCACAGATACGCAGTATTTT. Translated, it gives CASSLGDRGTDTQYF.